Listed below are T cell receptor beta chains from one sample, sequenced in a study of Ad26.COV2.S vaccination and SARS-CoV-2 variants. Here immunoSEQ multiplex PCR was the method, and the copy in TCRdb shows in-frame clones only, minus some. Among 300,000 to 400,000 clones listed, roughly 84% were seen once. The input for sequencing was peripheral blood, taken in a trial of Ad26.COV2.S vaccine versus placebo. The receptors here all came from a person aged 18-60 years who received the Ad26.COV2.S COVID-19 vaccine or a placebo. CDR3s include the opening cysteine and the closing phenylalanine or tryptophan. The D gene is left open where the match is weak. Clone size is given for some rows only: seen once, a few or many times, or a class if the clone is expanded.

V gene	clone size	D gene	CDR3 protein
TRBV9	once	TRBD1	CASSIRQGGYEKLFF
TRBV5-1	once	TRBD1	CASSIGQGRDLEKLFF
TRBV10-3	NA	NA	CAISESVGGELFF
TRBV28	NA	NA	CASSRDSLGQNIQYF
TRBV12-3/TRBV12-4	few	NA	CASKIRGSPLHF
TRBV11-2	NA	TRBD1	CASSLQGASADTQYF
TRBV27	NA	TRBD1	CASSLMSGQYNQPQHF
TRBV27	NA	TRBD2	CASSLRFSAGDGAYEQYF
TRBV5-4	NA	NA	CASSLVPGLGRAYEQYF
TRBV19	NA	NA	CASRVASGETQYF
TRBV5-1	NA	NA	CASSFLATKDPYGYTF
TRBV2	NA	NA	CASSYARDEAFF
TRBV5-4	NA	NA	CASSLSTGWETQYF
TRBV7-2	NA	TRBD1	CASRGQVTDEQYF
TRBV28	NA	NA	CASSPPGLVTQYF
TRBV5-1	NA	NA	CASSLALDNTEAFF
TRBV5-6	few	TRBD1	CASSSGGALGNTIYF
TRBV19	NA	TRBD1	CASTPGQGVKTYGYTF
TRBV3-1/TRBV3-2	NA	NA	CASSQDRQRYNSPLHF
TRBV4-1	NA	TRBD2	CASSQVTSGGRFGGELFF
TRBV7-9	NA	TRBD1	CASSQTGWEAFF
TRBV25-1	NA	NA	CRNMGGLGYTF
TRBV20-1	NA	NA	CSASGHNGNQPQHF
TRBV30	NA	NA	CAWSRANTEAFF
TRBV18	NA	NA	CASSRYDMGETQYF
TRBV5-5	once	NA	CASSLGGVMNTEAFF
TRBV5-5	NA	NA	CASSRAGTGSYEQYF
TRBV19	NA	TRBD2	CASSISGGQNTGELFF
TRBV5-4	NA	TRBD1	CASSRGTGDDTQYF
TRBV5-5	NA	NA	CASSSDVWLAAQETQYF
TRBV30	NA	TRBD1	CAWTKSPSAGGIYGYTF
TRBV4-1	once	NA	CASSPRYANTGELFF
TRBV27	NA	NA	CASSLWGAGRTEAFF
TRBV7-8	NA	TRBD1	CASSWDSYSNQPQHF
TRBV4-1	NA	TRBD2	CASSQGTSGLYEQYF
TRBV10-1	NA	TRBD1	CASSESIFGDRGTGELFF
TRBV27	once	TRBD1	CASSSDRGRVTEAFF
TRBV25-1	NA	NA	CASGPGVRETQYF
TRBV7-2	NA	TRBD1	CASTPLGGGVKLFF
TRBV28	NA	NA	CASSLAFSDYEQYF
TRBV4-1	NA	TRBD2	CASSRGPSGGDHEQFF
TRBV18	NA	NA	CASSATIAYEQYF
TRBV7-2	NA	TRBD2	CASSLVSGSSYEQYF
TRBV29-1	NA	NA	CSVVGRQTYEQYF
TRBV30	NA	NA	CAWSPGGVGYNEQFF
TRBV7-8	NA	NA	CASSLGRVSYSNQPQHF
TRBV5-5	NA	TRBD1	CASDRGLSNQPQHF
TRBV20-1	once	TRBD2	CSASRAGGPGELFF